The 25 T cell receptor beta chains below all came from one sample that was sequenced in a study of cytomegalovirus exposure and HLA in healthy donors (dated by TCRdb to the late 2010s). The library was made by the immunoSEQ multiplex PCR assay. For the multiplex PCR, a mixture combining 60 forward primers for TCR Vbeta segments and 13 reverse primers for TCR Jbeta segments was used. This is the immuneACCESS table as TCRdb keeps it, with only in-frame sequences that have V and J called. A part of the clones is gone; compared with another copy, unresolved V genes explain less than half, and the rest is unexplained. A total of approximately 120,000 clones appear in this sample, approximately 17% of them only once. The top ten clones comprise around 2.6% of the sample. Sequencing input: PBMCs. Receptor source: a female donor in good health and CMV-seropositive.

This clone came up a few times. The chain couples TRBV4-1 to TRBJ2-5; possibly TRBD1 for D (6 bases). The CDR3 runs 14 residues. V was trimmed by 4 bases and J by 2 bases, leaving 11 bases between them. CDR1 MGHRA and CDR2 YSYEKL come from the germline V gene. The CDR3: CASSRGRGQETQYF. The CDR3 coding sequence is TGCGCCAGCAGCCGAGGTAGGGGGCAAGAGACCCAGTACTTC.

In its sample, this clone was seen a few times. The chain links TRBV18 to TRBJ1-1; D gene ambiguous. There are 13 residues in the CDR3. CDR1 is KGHSH and CDR2 is LQKENI in the germline V gene. Trimming left V 4 bases short and J 1 base short, with 7 bases between. The CDR3 loop reads CASSLQRNTEAFF. The CDR3 bases are TGTGCCAGCTCACTTCAGCGGAACACTGAAGCTTTCTTT.

The chain employs TRBV5-1 and TRBJ1-2; 12 nucleotides match TRBD1. V trimming: 4 bases; J trimming: 7 bases; junction bases outside the gene matches: 5. CDR1 is SGHRS, CDR2 YFSETQ, per germline. This CDR3 region has 14 residues. CDR3 residues: CASSRDRGLVGYTF. In nucleotides, the CDR3 is TGCGCCAGCAGCCGGGACAGGGGGCTTGTTGGCTACACCTTC.

This clone was seen more than once but under ten times. The V gene is TRBV19, the J gene TRBJ1-4; 7 bases agree with TRBD1. The CDR3 runs 12 residues. Germline V gives CDR1 LNHDA, CDR2 SQIVND (reference sequence). Trimming removed 6 bases from V and 14 bases from J; junction bases left unmatched: 9. The CDR3 spells CASRTVTGKLFF. The DNA of the CDR3 is TGTGCCAGTAGAACCGTGACAGGGAAGCTGTTTTTT. The variable domain in full, with the rest retrieved from reference TRBV19 and TRBJ1-4, is DGGITQSPKYLFRKEGQNVTLSCEQNLNHDAMYWYRQDPGQGLRLIYYSQIVNDFQKGDIAEGYSVSREKKESFPLTVTSAQKNPTAFYLCASRTVTGKLFFGSGTQLSVL.

This clone occurred a few times. This sequence joins TRBV13 and TRBJ2-5; tentative D call: TRBD1 (5 bases). The germline V gene has CDR1 PRHDT and CDR2 FYEKMQ (reference sequence). The CDR3 runs 13 residues. V lost 3 bases and J 3 bases, leaving 8 bases between the germline ends. For the CDR3, the DNA is TGTGCCAGCAGCTTGGGCAGGGAAGAGACCCAGTACTTC. This translates into CASSLGREETQYF. The whole variable domain, remainder taken from reference TRBV13 and TRBJ2-5, is AAGVIQSPRHLIKEKRETATLKCYPIPRHDTVYWYQQGPGQDPQFLISFYEKMQSDKGSIPDRFSAQQFSDYHSELNMSSLELGDSALYFCASSLGREETQYFGPGTRLLVL.

The rearrangement joins TRBV7-2 to TRBJ2-7; TRBD1 agrees at 7 bases. The trim removed 5 bases at V and 6 bases at J, leaving 7 bases unmatched. This CDR3 is 13 amino acids long. CDR1 SGHTA and CDR2 FQGNSA come from the germline V gene. CDR3 in amino acids: CASSILQGLEQYF. The CDR3 bases are TGTGCCAGCAGCATCCTACAGGGGCTCGAGCAGTACTTC.

This clone was seen only a few times. This rearrangement joins TRBV18 to TRBJ1-6; maybe TRBD1 (5 bases). V was pared by 2 bases and J by 8 bases, with 10 bases between. This CDR3 is 14 amino acids long. Germline lookup yields CDR1 KGHSH and CDR2 LQKENI. CDR3 sequence (DNA): TGTGCCAGCTCACCAGGCAGGGTTGATTCACCCCTCCACTTT. It codes for CASSPGRVDSPLHF.

This clone appeared a few times. The rearrangement uses TRBV11-1 and TRBJ2-5, with D maybe TRBD1 (7 bases). Germline CDR1 is SGHAT and CDR2 is FQDESV (reference sequence). Trimming removed 2 bases at V and 5 bases at J, with 12 bases between. The CDR3 loop spans 14 amino acids. As DNA, the CDR3 is TGTGCCAGCAGCTTATCAGGGGGGCGGGAGACCCAGTACTTC. It specifies CASSLSGGRETQYF.

This clone was recorded a few times. This chain uses TRBV11-2 with TRBJ2-2, with D perhaps matching TRBD1 (5 bases). There are 17 residues in the CDR3. CDR1 is SGHAT, CDR2 FQNNGV, per germline. V was cut by 4 bases and J by 4 bases, with 19 bases left in between. This CDR3 reads CASSYQPGRERTGELFF. The CDR3 nucleotides are TGTGCCAGCAGCTATCAACCCGGCAGGGAACGCACCGGGGAGCTGTTTTTT.

The chain combines TRBV30 with TRBJ2-5; D is ambiguous. The V end was cut by 2 bases, the J end by 5 bases, with 6 bases between. Germline V gives CDR1 GTSNPN, CDR2 SVGIG (reference sequence). CDR3 length: 11 amino acids. As DNA, the CDR3 is TGTGCCTGGAGTTACGGGGAGACCCAGTACTTC. This gives the protein CAWSYGETQYF.

There are a few counts of this clone. CDR3 loop: CASSLAAAGIRGYTF. CDR3 DNA sequence: TGTGCCAGCAGCTTGGCCGCGGCAGGGATTAGGGGCTACACCTTC. The chain employs TRBV5-6 and TRBJ1-2; a possible D gene is TRBD1 (5 bases). Between the trimmed V and J ends, which lost 0 bases and 8 bases, there was a span of 17 bases. CDR1 and CDR2 from the germline V gene are SGHDT and YYEEEE. The CDR3 extends over 15 amino acids. The full variable domain, with the rest looked up from reference TRBV5-6 and TRBJ1-2, is DAGVTQSPTHLIKTRGQQVTLRCSPKSGHDTVSWYQQALGQGPQFIFQYYEEEERQRGNFPDRFSGHQFPNYSSELNVNALLLGDSALYLCASSLAAAGIRGYTFGSGTRLTVV.

This clone was observed a handful of times. V gene TRBV2 combines with J gene TRBJ1-2; possible D gene TRBD1, 6 bases. Germline CDR1 reads SNHLY; CDR2 reads FYNNEI. Trimming left V 6 bases short and J 0 bases short, with 11 bases between. CDR3 length: 14 amino acids. The CDR3 bases are TGTGCCAGCAGCGCGGGGGCAGCTAACTATGGCTACACCTTC. Amino acids: CASSAGAANYGYTF. Based on the CDR3 plus reference TRBV2 and TRBJ1-2, the full variable domain is EPEVTQTPSHQVTQMGQEVILRCVPISNHLYFYWYRQILGQKVEFLVSFYNNEISEKSEIFDDQFSVERPDGSNFTLKIRSTKLEDSAMYFCASSAGAANYGYTFGSGTRLTVV.

This clone was recorded a few times. This rearrangement joins TRBV7-9 to TRBJ2-3, with D possibly matching TRBD2 (6 bases). Trimming took off 3 bases at V and 8 bases at J, with 24 bases between the two ends. Per germline, CDR1 SEHNR and CDR2 FQNEAQ (reference sequence). The CDR3 spans 17 residues. CDR3 sequence reads: CASSLTGGRADFGTQYF. The CDR3 DNA reads as TGTGCCAGCAGCTTGACCGGAGGGCGGGCAGATTTTGGTACGCAGTATTTT. Full variable domain (missing parts from reference TRBV7-9 and TRBJ2-3): DTGVSQNPRHKITKRGQNVTFRCDPISEHNRLYWYRQTLGQGPEFLTYFQNEAQLEKSRLLSDRFSAERPKGSFSTLEIQRTEQGDSAMYLCASSLTGGRADFGTQYFGPGTRLTVL.

The J gene is TRBJ1-2, the V gene TRBV5-6; maybe TRBD1 (6 bases). Per the germline V gene, CDR1 is SGHDT and CDR2 is YYEEEE. V was clipped by 0 bases and J by 4 bases, with 13 bases between them. The CDR3 runs to 15 residues. The CDR3 spells CASSLGGDIGYGYTF. The CDR3 DNA follows: TGTGCCAGCAGCTTGGGAGGGGACATCGGCTATGGCTACACCTTC.

This chain joins TRBV19 and TRBJ1-5, with 9 bases matching TRBD1. V lost 2 bases, J lost 7 bases, and 6 bases stayed unmatched. The germline CDR1 and CDR2 sequences are LNHDA and SQIVND (reference sequence). The CDR3 extends over 15 amino acids. CDR3 amino acids: CASSITGTGKQPQHF. The CDR3 DNA is TGTGCCAGTAGTATAACCGGGACAGGGAAACAGCCCCAGCATTTT.

The V and J genes are TRBV6-5 and TRBJ2-3; TRBD2 matches 7 bases. The CDR3 contains 15 residues. CDR1 is MNHEY, CDR2 SVGAGI, per germline. The V and J ends lost 2 bases and 8 bases, in that order; junction bases with no gene match: 10. The CDR3 here is CASSYARRERGTQYF. The DNA for the CDR3 is TGTGCCAGCAGTTACGCTCGGCGGGAGAGGGGTACGCAGTATTTT.

Comments on this clone: Other DNA sequences in this sample translate to the same CDR3. The chain recombines TRBV19 with TRBJ1-1; maybe TRBD1 (6 bases). The CDR3 totals 13 residues. Germline V lookup: CDR1 LNHDA, CDR2 SQIVND (reference sequence). V lost 1 base and J 4 bases, leaving 7 bases between the germline ends. DNA for the CDR3: TGTGCCAGTAGTATAGTAGGGGGCACTGAAGCTTTCTTT. Its protein product is CASSIVGGTEAFF.

This chain joins TRBV6-4 and TRBJ2-3; 9 nucleotides line up with TRBD2. Per the germline V gene, CDR1 is MRHNA and CDR2 is SNTAGT. The CDR3 extends over 16 amino acids. V lost 2 bases, J lost 3 bases, and 6 bases stayed unmatched. This CDR3 is CASSDKAGGETDTQYF. CDR3 sequence (DNA): TGTGCCAGCAGTGACAAGGCGGGGGGGGAGACAGATACGCAGTATTTT.

In nucleotides, the CDR3 is TGTGCCAGCAGCCCGGGACAGCTCCTAAGCCAGTACTTC. It encodes CASSPGQLLSQYF. The chain is built from TRBV7-2 and TRBJ2-5, with TRBD1 matching 7 bases. Germline V gives CDR1 SGHTA, CDR2 FQGNSA. The CDR3 totals 13 residues. Trimming at V came to 5 bases and at J to 10 bases, leaving 10 bases not matched to a gene.

There are a few counts of this clone. This sequence joins TRBV4-3 and TRBJ2-1; 8 bases agree with TRBD1. The trim removed 0 bases at V and 16 bases at J, leaving 14 bases unmatched. Per germline, CDR1 LGHNA and CDR2 YSLEER. The CDR3 extends over 15 amino acids. The CDR3 sequence is CASSQDSAGGWLFFF. DNA of the CDR3: TGCGCCAGCAGCCAAGACTCGGCAGGGGGCTGGCTCTTCTTCTTC.

This clone was seen only a few times. V gene TRBV19 combines with J gene TRBJ1-2, with D perhaps TRBD1 (5 bases). Germline values: CDR1 LNHDA, CDR2 SQIVND (reference sequence). Trimming took off 1 base at V and 7 bases at J, with 13 bases between the two ends. The CDR3 sequence is 14 residues long. In DNA form, the CDR3 reads TGTGCCAGTAGTATAGGACCCCAGGGTCGTGGCTACACCTTC. Translating gives CASSIGPQGRGYTF.

This clone was picked up a small number of times. The rearrangement uses TRBV5-1 and TRBJ2-5; tentatively, D is TRBD2 (5 bases). The CDR3 has 17 residues. V was trimmed by 0 bases and J by 4 bases, leaving 19 bases between them. In germline, CDR1 is SGHRS, CDR2 YFSETQ. CDR3 nucleotides: TGCGCCAGCAGCTTGGGCTACAACCGACTAACCCGAGAGACCCAGTACTTC. Encoded protein: CASSLGYNRLTRETQYF.

This clone was recorded a few times. This sequence joins TRBV10-3 and TRBJ1-5; maybe TRBD1 (6 bases). The CDR3 loop spans 14 amino acids. Germline CDR1 reads ENHRY; CDR2 reads SYGVKD. V lost 8 bases and J lost 8, with 19 bases in between. CDR3 nucleotide sequence: TGTGCCATCCGGGGAGGAGGGGAGGGGGAGCCCCAGCATTTT. Protein sequence: CAIRGGGEGEPQHF.

This clone appeared a few times. The chain carries TRBV5-4 and TRBJ1-6; D uncertain. CDR3 length: 16 amino acids. Trimming took 0 bases from V and 3 from J, leaving 10 bases between them. Germline V gives CDR1 SGHNT, CDR2 YYREEE (reference sequence). CDR3 nucleotides: TGTGCCAGCAGCTTGGACCGGGATATCTATAATTCACCCCTCCACTTT. It specifies CASSLDRDIYNSPLHF.

This clone was seen only a few times. The chain uses TRBV30 and TRBJ1-2; possibly TRBD1 for D (6 bases). V shed 2 bases and J shed 4 bases, with 11 bases lying between them. The CDR3 covers 13 residues. Germline values: CDR1 GTSNPN, CDR2 SVGIG (reference sequence). The CDR3 bases are TGTGCCTGGAGTCCAACAGGGATCTATGGCTACACCTTC. It is translated as CAWSPTGIYGYTF.